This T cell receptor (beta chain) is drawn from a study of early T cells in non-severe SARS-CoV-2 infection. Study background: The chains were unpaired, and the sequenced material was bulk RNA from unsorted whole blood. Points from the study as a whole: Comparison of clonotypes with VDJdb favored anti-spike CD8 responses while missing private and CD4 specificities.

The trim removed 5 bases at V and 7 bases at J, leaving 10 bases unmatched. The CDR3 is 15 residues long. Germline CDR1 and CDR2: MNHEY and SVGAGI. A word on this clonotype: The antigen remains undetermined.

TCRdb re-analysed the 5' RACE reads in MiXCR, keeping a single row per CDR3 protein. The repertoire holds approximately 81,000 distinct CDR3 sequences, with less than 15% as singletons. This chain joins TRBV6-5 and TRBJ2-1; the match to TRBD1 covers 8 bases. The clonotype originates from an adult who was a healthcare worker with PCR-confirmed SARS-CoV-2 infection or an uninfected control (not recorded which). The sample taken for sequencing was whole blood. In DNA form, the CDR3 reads TGTGCCAGCAGTATCGACAGGGGCGCAGTGAATGAGCAGTTCTTC. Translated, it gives CASSIDRGAVNEQFF.